These 2 T cell receptor beta chains originate from one sample sequenced in a study of blood T cell repertoires in COVID-19. TCRdb's copy holds only in-frame clones and misses some; the assay was immunoSEQ multiplex PCR. This sample has over 120,000 clones, with approximately 87% found just once. Sequencing was done on a sample of PBMCs or T cells enriched from blood (not recorded which). Every receptor here comes from a man in his 60s who had recovered from COVID-19.

CDR3 bases: TGTGCCAGCAGCGTAACTCCGGGGAACACTGAAGCTTTCTTT. This sequence encodes CASSVTPGNTEAFF. V and J are TRBV9 and TRBJ1-1; D call uncertain. Germline V gene sequence: CDR1 SGDLS, CDR2 YYNGEE. Trimming stripped 1 base from V and 1 base from J, with 8 bases between. The CDR3 is 14 residues long.

The chain employs TRBV27 and TRBJ1-6, with 11 nucleotides matching TRBD1. The trim removed 4 bases at V and 5 bases at J, leaving 4 bases unmatched. Germline CDR1 reads MNHEY; CDR2 reads SMNVEV (reference sequence). This CDR3 has 16 amino acids. The CDR3 coding sequence is TGTGCCAGCAGTTCTGGGACAGGGGGAGATAATTCACCCCTCCACTTT. This gives the protein CASSSGTGGDNSPLHF.